This section outlines one TCR beta chain sequence together with its context. This entry is derived from a study of Ad26.COV2.S vaccination and SARS-CoV-2 variants. Libraries were prepared by immunoSEQ multiplex PCR; TCRdb keeps only in-frame clonotypes and omits some of them. This sample has about 350,000 clones; 92% occur once, and the top ten carry under 5%. Germline loops: CDR1 SGHAT, CDR2 FQNNGV. Trimming removed 1 base from V and 8 bases from J; junction bases left unmatched: 10. This CDR3 has 16 residues. This clonotype was obtained from a human donor who had recovered from COVID-19. Sequenced material: peripheral blood, taken after recovery from COVID-19. The V gene is TRBV11-2, the J gene TRBJ1-2; 10 nucleotides line up with TRBD1. The CDR3 reads CASSLGTKDRGSGYTF. CDR3 in DNA: TGTGCCAGCAGCTTAGGGACCAAGGACAGGGGGTCCGGCTACACCTTC.